These T cell receptor beta chains were read from a single sample in a study of OX40 agonist ivuxolimab in advanced cancers. Produced via immunoSEQ multiplex PCR; TCRdb's table is partial and in-frame only. The table records tens of thousands of clones, 80% of them present only once. Here the sequenced sample was CD4+ or CD8+ T cells sorted from blood, taken in a trial of the OX40 agonist ivuxolimab. These receptors were collected from an adult with an advanced solid tumor such as melanoma, head and neck, liver or kidney cancer. Both conserved end residues are part of each CDR3. The order of the fields is CDR3 length, clone size, V gene, D gene, J gene, CDR3 DNA, CDR3 protein. D genes are given only for firm matches. Not every row has a clone size; where given, it reads once, few, many or a size class.

CDR3 length: 17; clone size: NA; V gene: TRBV5-1; D gene: NA; J gene: TRBJ2-6; CDR3 DNA: TGCGCCAGCAGCTTACAGGCCTCAAGCTCTGGGGCCAACGTCCTGACTTTC; CDR3 protein: CASSLQASSSGANVLTF
CDR3 length: 14; clone size: NA; V gene: TRBV28; D gene: NA; J gene: TRBJ1-2; CDR3 DNA: TGTGCCAGCAGTTCCCCCCCGGATCTTGATGGCTACACCTTC; CDR3 protein: CASSSPPDLDGYTF
CDR3 length: 14; clone size: NA; V gene: TRBV5-1; D gene: TRBD2; J gene: TRBJ2-2; CDR3 DNA: TGCGCCAGCAGCCCGGGACTAGCGGGAGAAATACTGTTTTTT; CDR3 protein: CASSPGLAGEILFF
CDR3 length: 15; clone size: NA; V gene: TRBV6-5; D gene: NA; J gene: TRBJ2-3; CDR3 DNA: TGTGCCAGCAGTCGCCGGGGGAGTGGCACAGATACGCAGTATTTT; CDR3 protein: CASSRRGSGTDTQYF
CDR3 length: 16; clone size: NA; V gene: TRBV18; D gene: NA; J gene: TRBJ1-3; CDR3 DNA: TGTGCCAGCTCACGTAACACACCCGTCTCTGGAAACACCATATATTTT; CDR3 protein: CASSRNTPVSGNTIYF
CDR3 length: 13; clone size: NA; V gene: TRBV5-1; D gene: NA; J gene: TRBJ1-1; CDR3 DNA: TGCGCCAGCAGCTTTACGGTGAACACTGAAGCTTTCTTT; CDR3 protein: CASSFTVNTEAFF
CDR3 length: 15; clone size: once; V gene: TRBV28; D gene: NA; J gene: TRBJ2-4; CDR3 DNA: TGTGCCAGCAGTTTAGGGGCCTTAGCCAAAAACATTCAGTACTTC; CDR3 protein: CASSLGALAKNIQYF
CDR3 length: 17; clone size: once; V gene: TRBV12-2; D gene: NA; J gene: TRBJ2-2; CDR3 DNA: TGTGCAAGTCGCTTAGCGCCGCGGGGGGGAAACACCGGGGAGCTGTTTTTT; CDR3 protein: CASRLAPRGGNTGELFF
CDR3 length: 14; clone size: NA; V gene: TRBV4-2; D gene: NA; J gene: TRBJ2-1; CDR3 DNA: TGTGCCAGCAGCCGGACGGATCTTTACAATGAGCAGTTCTTC; CDR3 protein: CASSRTDLYNEQFF
CDR3 length: 14; clone size: NA; V gene: TRBV27; D gene: TRBD1; J gene: TRBJ1-5; CDR3 DNA: TGTGCCAGCAGTCTCCGACAGGGGTATCAGCCCCAGCATTTT; CDR3 protein: CASSLRQGYQPQHF